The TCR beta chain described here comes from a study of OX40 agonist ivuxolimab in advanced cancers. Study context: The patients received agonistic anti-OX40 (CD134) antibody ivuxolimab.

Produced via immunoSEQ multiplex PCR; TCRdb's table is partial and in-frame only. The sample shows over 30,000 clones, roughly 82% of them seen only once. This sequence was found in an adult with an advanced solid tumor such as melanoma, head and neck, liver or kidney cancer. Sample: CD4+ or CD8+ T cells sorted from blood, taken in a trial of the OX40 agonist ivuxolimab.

In DNA, the CDR3 is TGCGCCAGCGCGACCCGCTTGGGGACTAGGACCCCCGAGCAGTACTTC. Protein product: CASATRLGTRTPEQYF. The V call is TRBV5-1, the J call TRBJ2-7; TRBD2 matches 8 bases. Germline V CDR1 and CDR2: SGHRS, YFSETQ. The V segment lost 7 bases and the J segment 6 bases; nucleotides outside the gene matches: 18. There are 16 residues in the CDR3.